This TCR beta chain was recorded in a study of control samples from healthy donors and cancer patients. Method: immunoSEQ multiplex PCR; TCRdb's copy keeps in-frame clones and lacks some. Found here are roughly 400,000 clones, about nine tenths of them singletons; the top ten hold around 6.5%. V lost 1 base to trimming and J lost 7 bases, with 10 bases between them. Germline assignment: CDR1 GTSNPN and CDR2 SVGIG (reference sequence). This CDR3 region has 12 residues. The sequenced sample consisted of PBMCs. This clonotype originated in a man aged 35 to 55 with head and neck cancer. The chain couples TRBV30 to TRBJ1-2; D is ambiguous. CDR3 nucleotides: TGTGCCTGGAGTGACCTGGGGTCTGGCTACACCTTC. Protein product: CAWSDLGSGYTF.